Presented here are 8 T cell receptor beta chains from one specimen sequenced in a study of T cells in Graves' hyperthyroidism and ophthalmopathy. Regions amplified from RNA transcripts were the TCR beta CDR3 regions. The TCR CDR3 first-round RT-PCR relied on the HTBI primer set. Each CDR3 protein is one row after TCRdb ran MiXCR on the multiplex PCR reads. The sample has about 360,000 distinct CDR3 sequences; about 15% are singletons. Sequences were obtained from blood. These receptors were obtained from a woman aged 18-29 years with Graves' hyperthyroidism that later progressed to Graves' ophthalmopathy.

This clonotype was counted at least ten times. CDR3 region: CASSQVGEQYF. In DNA form, the CDR3 reads TGTGCCAGCAGCCAGGTGGGTGAGCAGTACTTC. The chain recombines TRBV14 with TRBJ2-7; D gene unclear. The CDR3 is made up of 11 amino acids. Looked up from germline, CDR1 is SGHDN and CDR2 is FVKESK. V dropped 3 bases and J dropped 7 bases, with 7 bases sitting between them.

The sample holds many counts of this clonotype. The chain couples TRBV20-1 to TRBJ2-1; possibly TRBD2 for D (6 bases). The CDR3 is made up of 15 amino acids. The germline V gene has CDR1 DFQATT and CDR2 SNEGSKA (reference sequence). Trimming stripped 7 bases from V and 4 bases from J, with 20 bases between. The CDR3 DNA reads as TGCAGTGTACAGGAGGGGCCGGGCCCGTACAATGAGCAGTTCTTC. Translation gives CSVQEGPGPYNEQFF.

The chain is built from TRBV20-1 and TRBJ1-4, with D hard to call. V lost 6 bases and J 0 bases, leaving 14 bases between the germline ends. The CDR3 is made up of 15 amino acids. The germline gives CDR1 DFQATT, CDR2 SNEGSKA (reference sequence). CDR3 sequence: CSAREDSATNEKLFF. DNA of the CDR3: TGCAGTGCCCGAGAGGATTCTGCAACTAATGAAAAACTGTTTTTT.

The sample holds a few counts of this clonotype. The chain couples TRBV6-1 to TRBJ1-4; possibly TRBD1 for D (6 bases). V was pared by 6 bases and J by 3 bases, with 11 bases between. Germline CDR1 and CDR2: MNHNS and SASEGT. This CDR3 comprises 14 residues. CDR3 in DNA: TGTGCCAGCAGGGGGGCGGCGGCTAATGAAAAACTGTTTTTT. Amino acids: CASRGAAANEKLFF.

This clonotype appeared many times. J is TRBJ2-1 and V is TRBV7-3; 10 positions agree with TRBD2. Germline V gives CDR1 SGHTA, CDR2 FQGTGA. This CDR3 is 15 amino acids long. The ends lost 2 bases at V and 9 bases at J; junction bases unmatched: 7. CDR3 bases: TGTGCCAGCAGCTTATCTAGCGGGAGTGCAGTTGAGCAGTTCTTC. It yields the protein CASSLSSGSAVEQFF.

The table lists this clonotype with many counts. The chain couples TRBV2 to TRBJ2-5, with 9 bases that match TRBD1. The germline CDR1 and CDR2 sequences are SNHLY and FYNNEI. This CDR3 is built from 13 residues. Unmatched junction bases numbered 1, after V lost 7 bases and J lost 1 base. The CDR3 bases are TGTGCCAGCAACAGGGGGCTCCAAGAGACCCAGTACTTC. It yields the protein CASNRGLQETQYF.

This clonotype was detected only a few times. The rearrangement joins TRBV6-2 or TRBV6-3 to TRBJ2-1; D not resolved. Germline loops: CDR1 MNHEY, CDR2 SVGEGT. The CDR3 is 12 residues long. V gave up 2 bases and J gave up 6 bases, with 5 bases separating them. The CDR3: CASSYLPNEQFF. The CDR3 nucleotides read TGTGCCAGCAGTTACCTGCCCAATGAGCAGTTCTTC.

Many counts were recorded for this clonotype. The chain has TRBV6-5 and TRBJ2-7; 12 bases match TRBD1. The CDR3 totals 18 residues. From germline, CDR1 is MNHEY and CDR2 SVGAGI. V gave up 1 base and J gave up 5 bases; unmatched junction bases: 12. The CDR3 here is CASSYFFTPGQGADEQYF. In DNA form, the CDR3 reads TGTGCCAGCAGTTACTTCTTTACCCCGGGACAGGGGGCGGACGAGCAGTACTTC.